The rows below give T cell receptor beta chains drawn from one sample of a study of blood T cell repertoires in COVID-19. TCRdb's table, derived via immunoSEQ multiplex PCR, lists solely in-frame clones and lacks some. This repertoire shows about 110,000 clones, approximately 88% found once; its top ten account for around 7%. The sequencing sample was made of peripheral blood. These receptors all stem from a man aged 45-65 years with active or convalescent COVID-19. CDR3s include the opening cysteine and the closing phenylalanine or tryptophan. Fields, in order: V gene, clone size, J gene, D gene, CDR3 DNA, CDR3 protein. The D gene is left open where the match is weak. Rows give clone size only sometimes, using once, few, many, or a class for an expanded clone.

TRBV3-1/TRBV3-2	-	TRBJ2-5	TRBD2	TGTGTAGCGGGAGTCGAGACCCAGTACTTC	CVAGVETQYF
TRBV12-3/TRBV12-4	-	TRBJ1-5	-	TGTGCCAGCAGTTTTGCAGGGATTCAGCCCCAGCATTTT	CASSFAGIQPQHF
TRBV7-8	few	TRBJ2-2	TRBD2	TGTGCCAGCAGCTTAGGGGCGGGAGTAAACACCGGGGAGCTGTTTTTT	CASSLGAGVNTGELFF
TRBV5-4	-	TRBJ1-1	-	TGTGCCAGCAGCTGGAGGGAGACGGCCTCGGAAGCTTTCTTT	CASSWRETASEAFF
TRBV25-1	-	TRBJ2-2	-	TGTGCCAGCAGTGAACCCCAAAACACCGGGGAGCTGTTTTTT	CASSEPQNTGELFF
TRBV18	-	TRBJ2-7	-	TGTGCCAGCTCACCACCTGCGGGACGGCAGTACTTC	CASSPPAGRQYF
TRBV7-9	-	TRBJ2-1	-	TGTGCCAGCAGCTTAGGGGGTCGGGAGCAAGTCAATGAGCAGTTCTTC	CASSLGGREQVNEQFF
TRBV9	-	TRBJ1-1	TRBD1	TGTGCCAGCAGCATGACAGGGGTTCGCGGCACTGAAGCTTTCTTT	CASSMTGVRGTEAFF
TRBV5-1	-	TRBJ2-3	-	TGCGCCAGCAGTTCGGGGAGGGGGATACCTAGCACAGATACGCAGTATTTT	CASSSGRGIPSTDTQYF
TRBV7-2	once	TRBJ1-3	-	TGTGCCAGCAGCTTAGGGGGCCGCTTGGCGAACACCATATATTTT	CASSLGGRLANTIYF
TRBV5-6	-	TRBJ2-6	-	TGTGCCAGCAGCTCGAACAGGGTCTCTGGGGCCAACGTCCTGACTTTC	CASSSNRVSGANVLTF
TRBV19	-	TRBJ2-7	-	TGTGCCAGTAGTATAACGTCTCAGTCCTACGAGCAGTACTTC	CASSITSQSYEQYF